Listed below are T cell receptor beta chains from one sample, sequenced in a study of PD-1 blockade in mismatch repair-deficient tumors. Repertoires were generated with immunoSEQ multiplex PCR, while TCRdb's copy carries only in-frame clones and drops some. The sample lists about 100,000 clones, over 65% occurring once. Source: peripheral blood, taken 30 to 36 weeks after starting pembrolizumab. These TCRs come from an adult with mismatch repair-deficient cancer. CDR3s include the opening cysteine and the closing phenylalanine or tryptophan. D genes are given only for firm matches. Some rows have no size entry. The others give once, few or many, or a class for an expanded clone.

j_gene: TRBJ1-2
d_gene: -
abundance: -
v_gene: TRBV9
len: 16
CDR3nt: TGTGCCAGCAGCGTAGAGGGGTCCCCTTCTAACTATGGCTACACCTTC
CDR3aa: CASSVEGSPSNYGYTF

j_gene: TRBJ2-1
d_gene: TRBD2
abundance: -
v_gene: TRBV2
len: 15
CDR3nt: TGTGCCAGCAGTGGGGGGAGGGCCTCGGTCAATGAGCAGTTCTTC
CDR3aa: CASSGGRASVNEQFF

j_gene: TRBJ2-5
d_gene: TRBD2
abundance: -
v_gene: TRBV19
len: 16
CDR3nt: TGTGCCAGTAGTAGGGCAAGCGGGAGGGGCCAAGAGACCCAGTACTTC
CDR3aa: CASSRASGRGQETQYF

j_gene: TRBJ1-4
d_gene: TRBD1
abundance: -
v_gene: TRBV19
len: 15
CDR3nt: TGTGCCAGTACCATAGGGGGCAGGGGGACTGAAAAACTGTTTTTT
CDR3aa: CASTIGGRGTEKLFF

j_gene: TRBJ1-4
d_gene: TRBD1
abundance: -
v_gene: TRBV4-2
len: 14
CDR3nt: TGTGCCAGCAGCCGGGGACAGGGCACCGAAAAACTGTTTTTT
CDR3aa: CASSRGQGTEKLFF

j_gene: TRBJ1-1
d_gene: -
abundance: once
v_gene: TRBV9
len: 16
CDR3nt: TGTGCCAGCAGCGTAGGGGCGATGCAGGGGAACACTGAAGCTTTCTTT
CDR3aa: CASSVGAMQGNTEAFF

j_gene: TRBJ2-5
d_gene: TRBD2
abundance: -
v_gene: TRBV6-1
len: 15
CDR3nt: TGTGCCAGCAGTGAAAGACTAGCGGGAGGCGAGACCCAGTACTTC
CDR3aa: CASSERLAGGETQYF

j_gene: TRBJ2-1
d_gene: TRBD2
abundance: -
v_gene: TRBV27
len: 16
CDR3nt: TGTGCCAGCAGTTCGAGACTAGCGGGAGGTTTCAATGAGCAGTTCTTC
CDR3aa: CASSSRLAGGFNEQFF

j_gene: TRBJ2-7
d_gene: TRBD1
abundance: -
v_gene: TRBV6-5
len: 12
CDR3nt: TGTGCCAGCTTGGGACAGGCCAACGAGCAGTACTTC
CDR3aa: CASLGQANEQYF

j_gene: TRBJ2-3
d_gene: -
abundance: few
v_gene: TRBV9
len: 17
CDR3nt: TGTGCCAGCAGCGTAGGTCATCTCTTAGTGGGCACAGATACGCAGTATTTT
CDR3aa: CASSVGHLLVGTDTQYF

j_gene: TRBJ2-1
d_gene: -
abundance: -
v_gene: TRBV19
len: 15
CDR3nt: TGTGCCAGTAGGAACGGTAGGAGCTCCTACAATGAGCAGTTCTTC
CDR3aa: CASRNGRSSYNEQFF

j_gene: TRBJ2-7
d_gene: -
abundance: -
v_gene: TRBV6-5
len: 16
CDR3nt: TGTGCCAGCAGTTCCCCTGGGGCGGACAAGTTCTACGAGCAGTACTTC
CDR3aa: CASSSPGADKFYEQYF

j_gene: TRBJ1-2
d_gene: -
abundance: -
v_gene: TRBV7-9
len: 12
CDR3nt: TGTGCCAGCAGCCTTGGGCCGGACGGCTACACCTTC
CDR3aa: CASSLGPDGYTF

j_gene: TRBJ2-7
d_gene: -
abundance: -
v_gene: TRBV6-5
len: 14
CDR3nt: TGTGCCAGCAGCCAGACTATCGGTCCGGGGGAGCAGTACTTC
CDR3aa: CASSQTIGPGEQYF

j_gene: TRBJ2-7
d_gene: TRBD1
abundance: -
v_gene: TRBV11-2
len: 15
CDR3nt: TGTGCCAGCAGCTTATTAGGACAGGACTCCTACGAGCAGTACTTC
CDR3aa: CASSLLGQDSYEQYF

j_gene: TRBJ2-1
d_gene: TRBD2
abundance: -
v_gene: TRBV5-1
len: 19
CDR3nt: TGCGCCAGCTGGGGGGAGACTAGCGGGAGGGAGAGCTCCTACAATGAGCAGTTCTTC
CDR3aa: CASWGETSGRESSYNEQFF

j_gene: TRBJ2-3
d_gene: -
abundance: once
v_gene: TRBV5-1
len: 15
CDR3nt: TGCGCCAGCAGCTTGGTCGACTACAGCACAGATACGCAGTATTTT
CDR3aa: CASSLVDYSTDTQYF

j_gene: TRBJ2-7
d_gene: -
abundance: -
v_gene: TRBV5-1
len: 15
CDR3nt: TGCGCCAGCAGCGAGGGGGGGACGTCCATCTACGAGCAGTACTTC
CDR3aa: CASSEGGTSIYEQYF

j_gene: TRBJ2-1
d_gene: -
abundance: -
v_gene: TRBV5-1
len: 15
CDR3nt: TGCGCCAGCAGCTTGGCCTGGGGCTCCGGCAATGAGCAGTTCTTC
CDR3aa: CASSLAWGSGNEQFF

j_gene: TRBJ2-1
d_gene: -
abundance: -
v_gene: TRBV5-1
len: 13
CDR3nt: TGCGCCAGCAATCTGGGGGACATTAATGAGCAGTTCTTC
CDR3aa: CASNLGDINEQFF

j_gene: TRBJ2-6
d_gene: TRBD1
abundance: -
v_gene: TRBV7-2
len: 14
CDR3nt: TGTGCCAGCAGCCTTGACAGGGGAGCCAACGTCCTGACTTTC
CDR3aa: CASSLDRGANVLTF

j_gene: TRBJ2-1
d_gene: -
abundance: -
v_gene: TRBV5-1
len: 12
CDR3nt: TGCGCCAGCAGCTTGGGGGTAAATGAGCAGTTCTTC
CDR3aa: CASSLGVNEQFF

j_gene: TRBJ1-1
d_gene: -
abundance: once
v_gene: TRBV11-3
len: 16
CDR3nt: TGTGCCAGCAGCTTAGATTTAGTTCGGTTGAACACTGAAGCTTTCTTT
CDR3aa: CASSLDLVRLNTEAFF

j_gene: TRBJ2-7
d_gene: TRBD2
abundance: -
v_gene: TRBV18
len: 14
CDR3nt: TGTGCCAGCTCACCCGGACTAGCCAGCTACGAGCAGTACTTC
CDR3aa: CASSPGLASYEQYF

j_gene: TRBJ1-5
d_gene: -
abundance: -
v_gene: TRBV19
len: 15
CDR3nt: TGTGCCAGTAGTACAGTCGAGTATAGCAATCAGCCCCAGCATTTT
CDR3aa: CASSTVEYSNQPQHF

j_gene: TRBJ2-7
d_gene: -
abundance: -
v_gene: TRBV5-5
len: 19
CDR3nt: TGTGCCAGCAGCTTGGCTTGGACCCTGAGGGTGGGCAGCTCCTACGAGCAGTACTTC
CDR3aa: CASSLAWTLRVGSSYEQYF

j_gene: TRBJ1-2
d_gene: -
abundance: -
v_gene: TRBV29-1
len: 12
CDR3nt: TGCACCGTTCAGAGGACCCTAGACGGCTACACCTTC
CDR3aa: CTVQRTLDGYTF

j_gene: TRBJ2-7
d_gene: -
abundance: once
v_gene: TRBV9
len: 14
CDR3nt: TGTGCCAGCAGCTCCGACTTATTTATCAACGAGCAGTACTTC
CDR3aa: CASSSDLFINEQYF

j_gene: TRBJ1-1
d_gene: -
abundance: -
v_gene: TRBV7-8
len: 15
CDR3nt: TGTGCCAGCAGCTTTCCTACGGGCCCAAACACTGAAGCTTTCTTT
CDR3aa: CASSFPTGPNTEAFF

j_gene: TRBJ1-5
d_gene: -
abundance: -
v_gene: TRBV25-1
len: 16
CDR3nt: TGTGCCAGCAGTATGGGGGTCAGGGATAGCAATCAGCCCCAGCATTTT
CDR3aa: CASSMGVRDSNQPQHF

j_gene: TRBJ1-3
d_gene: -
abundance: -
v_gene: TRBV5-1
len: 13
CDR3nt: TGCGCCAGCAGTTTGGGTTCAGGGAACACCATATATTTT
CDR3aa: CASSLGSGNTIYF

j_gene: TRBJ2-1
d_gene: TRBD2
abundance: -
v_gene: TRBV2
len: 17
CDR3nt: TGTGCCAGCAGTGAACTATCCAGCGGGAGAGGATACAATGAGCAGTTCTTC
CDR3aa: CASSELSSGRGYNEQFF

j_gene: TRBJ1-4
d_gene: -
abundance: -
v_gene: TRBV18
len: 16
CDR3nt: TGTGCCAGCTCAGGCGGATCGAGTCAAGCGGTGGAAAAACTGTTTTTT
CDR3aa: CASSGGSSQAVEKLFF

j_gene: TRBJ2-1
d_gene: -
abundance: -
v_gene: TRBV5-1
len: 15
CDR3nt: TGCGCCAGCAGCTTGGTGGCTAGCGGAGGGGGTGAGCAGTTCTTC
CDR3aa: CASSLVASGGGEQFF

j_gene: TRBJ1-2
d_gene: -
abundance: -
v_gene: TRBV7-9
len: 16
CDR3nt: TGTGCCAGCAGCTTAGGAGTGCAGGGAGAAGGCTATGGCTACACCTTC
CDR3aa: CASSLGVQGEGYGYTF

j_gene: TRBJ2-5
d_gene: TRBD1
abundance: -
v_gene: TRBV29-1
len: 14
CDR3nt: TGCAGCGCAAAACCAGGGGGCCCCCAAGAGACCCAGTACTTC
CDR3aa: CSAKPGGPQETQYF

j_gene: TRBJ1-1
d_gene: -
abundance: -
v_gene: TRBV9
len: 13
CDR3nt: TGTGCCAGCAGTGCCGTGGAGACCACTGAAGCTTTCTTT
CDR3aa: CASSAVETTEAFF

j_gene: TRBJ2-1
d_gene: -
abundance: -
v_gene: TRBV21-1
len: 17
CDR3nt: TGTGCCAGCAGCAAAGTGCTAGCGGGAGGGCCTTACAATGAGCAGTTCTTC
CDR3aa: CASSKVLAGGPYNEQFF

j_gene: TRBJ2-7
d_gene: TRBD2
abundance: -
v_gene: TRBV5-4
len: 16
CDR3nt: TGTGCCAGCAGGAGTGGACTAGCGGGCCCGACCTACGAGCAGTACTTC
CDR3aa: CASRSGLAGPTYEQYF

j_gene: TRBJ2-2
d_gene: TRBD1
abundance: -
v_gene: TRBV2
len: 14
CDR3nt: TGTGCCAGCAGACAGGGGGGTCGCACCGGGGAGCTGTTTTTT
CDR3aa: CASRQGGRTGELFF

j_gene: TRBJ1-2
d_gene: -
abundance: once
v_gene: TRBV28
len: 16
CDR3nt: TGTGCCAGCAGTTCGCCCGATCCCGCCGTCTTCTATGGCTACACCTTC
CDR3aa: CASSSPDPAVFYGYTF

j_gene: TRBJ2-5
d_gene: -
abundance: -
v_gene: TRBV5-1
len: 14
CDR3nt: TGCGCCAGCAGCTTGGAGGACAGACAAGAGACCCAGTACTTC
CDR3aa: CASSLEDRQETQYF